This T cell receptor (beta chain) was sequenced for a study of T cell repertoires in cytomegalovirus infection. Study-wide findings and caveats: There were HLA-C-restricted CMV-specific TCR beta clonotypes dominating the ex vivo response.

CDR3 length: 15 residues. Trimming shortened V by 1 base and J by 6 bases, and 15 bases separated the two germline ends. Germline V gene data show CDR1 as LGHNA and CDR2 as YSLEER. In the case of this clonotype: No antigen is known for it.

MiXCR, run by TCRdb on the reads, gives a single entry per CDR3 protein. The sample lists around 77,000 distinct CDR3 sequences, roughly 20% occurring once. The genes are TRBV4-3 and TRBJ1-1; the D is unclear. This TCR was sampled from a human donor in good health (CMV status not recorded). Some clones in this sample may be carry-over from other donors' samples. The input for sequencing was CD8+ T cells from cultured PBMCs, taken from culture after CMV antigen stimulation. CDR3 in DNA: TGCGCCAGCAGCCAAGGCCCCTCCAGGACCGCTGAAGCTTTCTTT. This codes for CASSQGPSRTAEAFF.